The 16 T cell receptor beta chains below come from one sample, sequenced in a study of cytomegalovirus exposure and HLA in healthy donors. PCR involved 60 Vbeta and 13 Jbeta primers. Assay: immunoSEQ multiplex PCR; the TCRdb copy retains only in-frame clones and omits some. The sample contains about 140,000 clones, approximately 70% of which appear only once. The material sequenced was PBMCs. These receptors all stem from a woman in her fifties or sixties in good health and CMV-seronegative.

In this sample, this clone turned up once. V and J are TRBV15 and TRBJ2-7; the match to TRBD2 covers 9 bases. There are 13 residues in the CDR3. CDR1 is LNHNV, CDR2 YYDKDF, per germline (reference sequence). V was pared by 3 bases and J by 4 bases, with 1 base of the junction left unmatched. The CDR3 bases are TGTGCCACCAGCAGGGGACTAGCTTACGAGCAGTACTTC. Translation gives CATSRGLAYEQYF.

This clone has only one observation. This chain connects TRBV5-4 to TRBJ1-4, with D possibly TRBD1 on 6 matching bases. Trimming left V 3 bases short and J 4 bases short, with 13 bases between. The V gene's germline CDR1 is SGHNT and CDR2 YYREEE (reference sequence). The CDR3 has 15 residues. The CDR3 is CASSSDGQFNEKLFF. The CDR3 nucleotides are TGTGCCAGCAGCTCCGATGGACAGTTTAATGAAAAACTGTTTTTT.

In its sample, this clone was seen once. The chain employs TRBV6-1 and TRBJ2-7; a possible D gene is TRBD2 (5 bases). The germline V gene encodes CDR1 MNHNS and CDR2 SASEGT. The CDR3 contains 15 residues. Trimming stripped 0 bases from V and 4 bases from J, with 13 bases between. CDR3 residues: CASSEAGDRQYEQYF. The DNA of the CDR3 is TGTGCCAGCAGTGAAGCCGGGGATAGGCAGTACGAGCAGTACTTC.

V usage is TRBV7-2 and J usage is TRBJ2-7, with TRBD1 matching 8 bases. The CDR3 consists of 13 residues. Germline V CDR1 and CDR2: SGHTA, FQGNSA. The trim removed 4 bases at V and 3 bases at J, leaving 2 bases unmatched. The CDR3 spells CASSSTGGYEQYF. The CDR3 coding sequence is TGTGCCAGCAGCTCTACAGGGGGCTACGAGCAGTACTTC.

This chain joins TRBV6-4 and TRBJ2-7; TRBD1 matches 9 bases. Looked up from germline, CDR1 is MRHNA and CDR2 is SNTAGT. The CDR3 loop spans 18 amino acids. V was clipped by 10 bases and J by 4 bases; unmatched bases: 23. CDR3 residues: CAITRRDRVEFETYEQYF. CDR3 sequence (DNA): TGTGCCATTACTCGCCGGGACAGGGTGGAATTCGAGACGTACGAGCAGTACTTC.

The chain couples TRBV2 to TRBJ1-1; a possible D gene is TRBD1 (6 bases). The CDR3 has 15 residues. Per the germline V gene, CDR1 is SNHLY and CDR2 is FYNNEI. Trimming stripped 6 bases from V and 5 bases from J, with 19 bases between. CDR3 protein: CASSWGPQVGTEAFF. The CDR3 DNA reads TGTGCCAGCAGCTGGGGGCCACAGGTTGGAACTGAAGCTTTCTTT.

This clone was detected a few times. CDR3 amino acids: CASSIGQGGADTQYF. The CDR3 coding sequence is TGTGCCAGCAGCATCGGACAGGGCGGCGCAGATACGCAGTATTTT. The chain has TRBV5-6 and TRBJ2-3; 8 bases map to TRBD1. The junction had 8 bases not matched to a gene; V was cut back by 4 bases and J by 4 bases. The germline V gene encodes CDR1 SGHDT and CDR2 YYEEEE. This CDR3 has 15 amino acids.

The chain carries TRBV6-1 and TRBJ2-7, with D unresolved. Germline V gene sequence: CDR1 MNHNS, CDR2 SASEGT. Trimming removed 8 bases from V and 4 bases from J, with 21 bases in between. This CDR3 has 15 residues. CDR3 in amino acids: CASLEGSRFWYEQYF. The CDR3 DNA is TGTGCCAGCTTAGAAGGTAGCCGGTTCTGGTACGAGCAGTACTTC.

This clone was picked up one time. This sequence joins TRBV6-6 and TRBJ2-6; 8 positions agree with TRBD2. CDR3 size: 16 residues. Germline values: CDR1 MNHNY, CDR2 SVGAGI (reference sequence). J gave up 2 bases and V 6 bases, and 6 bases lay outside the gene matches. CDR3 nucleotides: TGTGCCAGCAGCCGACGCGGGGGGACTGGGGCCAACGTCCTGACTTTC. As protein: CASSRRGGTGANVLTF.

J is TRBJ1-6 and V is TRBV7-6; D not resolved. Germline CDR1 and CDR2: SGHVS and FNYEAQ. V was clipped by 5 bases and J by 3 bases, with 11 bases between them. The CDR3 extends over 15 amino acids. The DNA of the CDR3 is TGTGCCAGCAGCCCGGGAGATCTCTATAATTCACCCCTCCACTTT. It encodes CASSPGDLYNSPLHF.

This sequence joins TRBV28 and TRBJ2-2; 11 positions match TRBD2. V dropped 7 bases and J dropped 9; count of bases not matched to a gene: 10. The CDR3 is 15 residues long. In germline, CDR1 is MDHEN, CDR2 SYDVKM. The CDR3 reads CASTPHSGGVRELFF. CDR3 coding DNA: TGTGCCAGCACTCCTCATAGCGGGGGGGTTCGGGAGCTGTTTTTT.

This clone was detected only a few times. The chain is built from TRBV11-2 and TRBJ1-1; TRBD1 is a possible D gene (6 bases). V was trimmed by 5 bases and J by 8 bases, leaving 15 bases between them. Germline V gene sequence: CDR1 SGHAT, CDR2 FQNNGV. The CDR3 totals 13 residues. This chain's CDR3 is CASSLSGGQEAFF. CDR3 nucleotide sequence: TGTGCCAGCAGCCTATCCGGGGGGCAGGAAGCTTTCTTT.

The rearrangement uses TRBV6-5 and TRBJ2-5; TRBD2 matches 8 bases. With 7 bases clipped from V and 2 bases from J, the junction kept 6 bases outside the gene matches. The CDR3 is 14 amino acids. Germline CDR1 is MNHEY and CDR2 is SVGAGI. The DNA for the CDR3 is TGTGCCAGCAAAGGGCTAGCGGGTCAAGAGACCCAGTACTTC. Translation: CASKGLAGQETQYF.

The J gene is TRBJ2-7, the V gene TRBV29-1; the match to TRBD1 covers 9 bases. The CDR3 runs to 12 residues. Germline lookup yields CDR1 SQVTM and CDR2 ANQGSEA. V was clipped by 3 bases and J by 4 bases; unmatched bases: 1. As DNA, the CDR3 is TGCAGCGTTGACGACAGGGGGTACGAGCAGTACTTC. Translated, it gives CSVDDRGYEQYF.

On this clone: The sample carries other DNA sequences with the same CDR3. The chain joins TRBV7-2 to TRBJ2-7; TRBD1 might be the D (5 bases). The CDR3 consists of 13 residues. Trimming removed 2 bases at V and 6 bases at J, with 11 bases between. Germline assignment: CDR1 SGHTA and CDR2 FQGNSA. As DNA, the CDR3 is TGTGCCAGCAGCTTAAAAAGGGGCCGCGAGCAGTACTTC. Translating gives CASSLKRGREQYF.

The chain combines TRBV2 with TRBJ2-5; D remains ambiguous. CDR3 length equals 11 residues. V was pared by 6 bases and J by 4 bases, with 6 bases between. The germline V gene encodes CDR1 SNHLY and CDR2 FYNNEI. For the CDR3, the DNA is TGTGCCAGCAGGGGCCCAGAGACCCAGTACTTC. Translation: CASRGPETQYF.